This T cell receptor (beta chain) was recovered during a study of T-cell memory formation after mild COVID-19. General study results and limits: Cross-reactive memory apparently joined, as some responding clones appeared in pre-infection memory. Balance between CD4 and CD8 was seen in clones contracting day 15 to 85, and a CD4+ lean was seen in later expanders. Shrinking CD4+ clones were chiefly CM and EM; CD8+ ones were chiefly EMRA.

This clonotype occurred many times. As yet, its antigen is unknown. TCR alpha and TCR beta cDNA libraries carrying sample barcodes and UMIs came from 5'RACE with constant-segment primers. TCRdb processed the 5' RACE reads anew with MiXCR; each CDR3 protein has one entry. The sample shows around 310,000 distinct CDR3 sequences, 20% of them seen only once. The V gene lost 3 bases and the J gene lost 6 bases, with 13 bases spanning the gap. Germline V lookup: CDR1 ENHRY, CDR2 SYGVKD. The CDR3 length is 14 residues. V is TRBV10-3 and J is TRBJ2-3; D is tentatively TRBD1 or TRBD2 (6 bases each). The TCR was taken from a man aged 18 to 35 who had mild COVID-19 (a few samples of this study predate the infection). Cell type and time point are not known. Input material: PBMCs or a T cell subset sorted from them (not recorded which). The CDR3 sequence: CAISEGGLSDTQYF. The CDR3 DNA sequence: TGTGCCATCAGTGAAGGGGGGCTAAGCGATACGCAGTATTTT.